Below are 26 T cell receptor beta chains sequenced from a single sample in a study of T cell responses to AZD1222 COVID-19 vaccine. The assay was immunoSEQ multiplex PCR, and TCRdb's table has in-frame clones only and misses some. The sample holds 130,000 or so clones; 80% to 90% are singletons and the top ten take 9.5%. Sequenced material: peripheral blood, taken 28 days after the second AZD1222 dose. The receptors originated from an adult who received the AZD1222 COVID-19 vaccine.

The chain employs TRBV7-9 and TRBJ1-1; 7 nucleotides align to TRBD1. CDR1 is SEHNR and CDR2 is FQNEAQ in the germline V gene (reference sequence). The CDR3 is 16 amino acids. J lost 1 base, V lost 3 bases, and 8 bases had no gene match. The CDR3 bases are TGTGCCAGCAGCTTTCCTTCCGGGACAGAGAACACTGAAGCTTTCTTT. Residues: CASSFPSGTENTEAFF. The whole variable domain, remainder taken from reference TRBV7-9 and TRBJ1-1, is DTGVSQNPRHKITKRGQNVTFRCDPISEHNRLYWYRQTLGQGPEFLTYFQNEAQLEKSRLLSDRFSAERPKGSFSTLEIQRTEQGDSAMYLCASSFPSGTENTEAFFGQGTRLTVV.

This CDR3 is CASSEAGLSAFF. CDR3 DNA sequence: TGTGCCAGCAGTGAGGCAGGTCTATCGGCTTTCTTT. V gene TRBV6-1 combines with J gene TRBJ1-1, with unresolved D. V lost 3 bases to trimming and J lost 11 bases, with 13 bases between them. CDR3 length: 12 residues. The germline gives CDR1 MNHNS, CDR2 SASEGT.

This clone occurred once. This chain links TRBV18 with TRBJ1-1, with D hard to call. CDR1 and CDR2 from the germline V gene are KGHSH and LQKENI. With 3 bases removed from V and 1 base from J, the gap between germline ends came to 9 bases. This CDR3 comprises 14 residues. The CDR3 here is CASSPWGGNTEAFF. CDR3 DNA sequence: TGTGCCAGCTCACCCTGGGGAGGGAACACTGAAGCTTTCTTT. Full variable domain (rest looked up from reference TRBV18 and TRBJ1-1): NAGVMQNPRHLVRRRGQEARLRCSPMKGHSHVYWYRQLPEEGLKFMVYLQKENIIDESGMPKERFSAEFPKEGPSILRIQQVVRGDSAAYFCASSPWGGNTEAFFGQGTRLTVV.

The rearrangement uses TRBV7-2 and TRBJ2-5; 9 nucleotides agree with TRBD2. This CDR3 region has 16 residues. Trimming took 3 bases from V and 4 from J; bases not matched to a gene: 9. Germline assignment: CDR1 SGHTA and CDR2 FQGNSA. The CDR3, as DNA: TGTGCCAGCAGCTTTACGGGCGGGGGGGCCTTAGAGACCCAGTACTTC. It translates to CASSFTGGGALETQYF.

The genes are TRBV5-6 and TRBJ2-3; 7 bases line up with TRBD1. CDR3 length: 15 residues. Germline CDR1 reads SGHDT; CDR2 reads YYEEEE. The ends lost 1 base at V and 2 bases at J; junction bases unmatched: 4. The CDR3 loop reads CASSLWTGYTDTQYF. The CDR3 DNA sequence: TGTGCCAGCAGCTTGTGGACAGGCTACACAGATACGCAGTATTTT.

This rearrangement joins TRBV10-3 to TRBJ2-6, with 12 bases aligning to TRBD1. Trimming took 1 base from V and 4 from J; bases not matched to a gene: 5. The CDR3 runs to 18 residues. CDR1 is ENHRY and CDR2 is SYGVKD in the germline V gene. DNA for the CDR3: TGTGCCATCAGTGAGTACGGGACAGGGGGCGCCGGGGCCAACGTCCTGACTTTC. Protein: CAISEYGTGGAGANVLTF.

CDR3 loop: CASSFQLNTEAFF. CDR3 nucleotide sequence: TGCGCCAGCAGCTTCCAGCTGAACACTGAAGCTTTCTTT. The V gene is TRBV5-1, the J gene TRBJ1-1; D ambiguous. This CDR3 has 13 amino acids. CDR1 is SGHRS, CDR2 YFSETQ, per germline. Trimming pared 2 bases from V and 0 bases from J, leaving 5 bases between.

V and J are TRBV5-1 and TRBJ2-5; possibly TRBD2 for D (6 bases). The CDR3 length is 16 residues. The V gene's germline CDR1 is SGHRS and CDR2 YFSETQ. The V end lost 0 bases, the J end lost 0 bases, and 12 bases lay between the germline ends. Here the CDR3 reads CASSLVSGRYQETQYF. CDR3 DNA: TGCGCCAGCAGCTTGGTTAGCGGCAGATACCAAGAGACCCAGTACTTC.

The J gene is TRBJ1-1, the V gene TRBV6-5; 7 bases agree with TRBD1. The J segment lost 4 bases and the V segment lost 5 bases, leaving 7 bases of the junction unmatched. The length of the CDR3 is 14 residues. Looked up from germline, CDR1 is MNHEY and CDR2 is SVGAGI. As DNA, the CDR3 is TGTGCCAGCAGTAAGGGACAGATACGCACTGAAGCTTTCTTT. This translates into CASSKGQIRTEAFF.

This clone came up a few times. The chain recombines TRBV19 with TRBJ1-4; the D gene is possibly TRBD1 (5 bases). This CDR3 contains 16 residues. The V end lost 3 bases, the J end lost 0 bases, and 11 bases lay between the germline ends. Germline V gene data show CDR1 as LNHDA and CDR2 as SQIVND (reference sequence). For the CDR3, the DNA is TGTGCCAGTAGTATTCGAACAGGTCCAACTAATGAAAAACTGTTTTTT. Encoded protein: CASSIRTGPTNEKLFF.

J is TRBJ1-6 and V is TRBV25-1, with unresolved D. CDR1 is MGHDK and CDR2 is SYGVNS in the germline V gene. This CDR3 comprises 13 residues. Trimming took 0 bases from V and 10 from J, leaving 7 bases between them. CDR3: CASSEYIRSPLHF. The CDR3, as DNA: TGTGCCAGCAGTGAATATATAAGGTCACCCCTCCACTTT. Complete variable domain (other parts from reference TRBV25-1 and TRBJ1-6): EADIYQTPRYLVIGTGKKITLECSQTMGHDKMYWYQQDPGMELHLIHYSYGVNSTEKGDLSSESTVSRIRTEHFPLTLESARPSHTSQYLCASSEYIRSPLHFGNGTRLTVT.

This chain connects TRBV5-1 to TRBJ2-6; D remains unclear. Germline CDR1 reads SGHRS; CDR2 reads YFSETQ. The CDR3 runs to 16 residues. Trimming cost V 0 bases and J 2 bases, with 9 bases left between them. CDR3 loop: CASSLGSSTGANVLTF. CDR3 coding DNA: TGCGCCAGCAGCTTGGGATCGTCGACTGGGGCCAACGTCCTGACTTTC.

This chain joins TRBV5-1 and TRBJ1-6; D ambiguous. The CDR3 sequence is 15 residues long. Deletions cut 1 base from V and 8 bases from J, with 13 bases between. Per the germline V gene, CDR1 is SGHRS and CDR2 is YFSETQ. CDR3 nucleotides: TGCGCCAGCAGCTTGAATAGGGTATCTGATTCACCCCTCCACTTT. Translating it yields CASSLNRVSDSPLHF.

CDR3 loop: CASSYIGPHNEQFF. The CDR3 DNA is TGTGCCAGCAGTTATATCGGTCCCCACAATGAGCAGTTCTTC. The J gene is TRBJ2-1, the V gene TRBV6-2 or TRBV6-3; unclear D gene. The CDR3 length is 14 residues. Germline CDR1 and CDR2: MNHEY and SVGEGT. The germline V and J ends were trimmed by 3 bases and 5 bases, with 11 bases remaining between them.

The CDR3 spells CASSYLTGLTEAFF. CDR3 nucleotide sequence: TGTGCCAGCAGTTACCTTACAGGGCTGACTGAAGCTTTCTTT. The chain couples TRBV6-9 to TRBJ1-1; TRBD1 is a possible D gene (6 bases). This CDR3 region has 14 residues. With 3 bases removed from V and 5 bases from J, the gap between germline ends came to 13 bases. Germline CDR1 MNHGY, CDR2 SVAAGI.

The chain is built from TRBV27 and TRBJ2-5, with 11 nucleotides matching TRBD2. The length of the CDR3 is 16 residues. Germline values: CDR1 MNHEY, CDR2 SMNVEV (reference sequence). Trimming at V came to 8 bases and at J to 5 bases, leaving 13 bases not matched to a gene. CDR3 bases: TGTGCCAGCGGCTATAGCGGGGGGGCGATTGTTGAGACCCAGTACTTC. This codes for CASGYSGGAIVETQYF.

This sequence joins TRBV19 and TRBJ2-5; D uncertain. The CDR3 has 12 amino acids. Per germline, CDR1 LNHDA and CDR2 SQIVND (reference sequence). V was pared by 2 bases and J by 2 bases, with 3 bases between. The CDR3 region is CASSIRQETQYF. The CDR3 DNA sequence: TGTGCCAGTAGTATAAGACAAGAGACCCAGTACTTC. The full variable domain, in which reference TRBV19 and TRBJ2-5 provide the parts outside the CDR3, is DGGITQSPKYLFRKEGQNVTLSCEQNLNHDAMYWYRQDPGQGLRLIYYSQIVNDFQKGDIAEGYSVSREKKESFPLTVTSAQKNPTAFYLCASSIRQETQYFGPGTRLLVL.

The chain links TRBV5-1 to TRBJ1-5, with a weak D call TRBD1 (5 bases). The CDR3 contains 15 residues. The V gene lost 3 bases and the J gene lost 3 bases, with 13 bases spanning the gap. The germline CDR1 and CDR2 sequences are SGHRS and YFSETQ. The CDR3 here is CASSWTDSYNQPQHF. Here the CDR3 DNA reads TGCGCCAGCAGCTGGACCGACAGCTACAATCAGCCCCAGCATTTT.

This clone came up many times. The chain links TRBV12-3 or TRBV12-4 to TRBJ1-1; TRBD1 matches 9 bases. The CDR3 covers 13 residues. V gave up 7 bases and J gave up 4 bases; unmatched junction bases: 4. CDR3 bases: TGTGCCAGCATTCAGACAGGGGGCACTGAAGCTTTCTTT. Its protein product is CASIQTGGTEAFF.

The chain couples TRBV19 to TRBJ1-2; 12 bases are shared with TRBD1. Germline loops: CDR1 LNHDA, CDR2 SQIVND (reference sequence). The CDR3 consists of 15 residues. Unmatched junction bases numbered 5, after V lost 6 bases and J lost 3 bases. The CDR3 protein is CASSPRDRGHYGYTF. CDR3 in DNA: TGTGCCAGTAGCCCGAGGGACAGGGGGCACTATGGCTACACCTTC.

V usage is TRBV18 and J usage is TRBJ2-5; D might be TRBD2 (5 bases). Trimming pared 6 bases from V and 4 bases from J, leaving 21 bases between. The CDR3 has 16 amino acids. The V gene's germline CDR1 is KGHSH and CDR2 LQKENI. As DNA, the CDR3 is TGTGCCAGCTCTCCCTCGGGCAGCGGACGATCAGAGACCCAGTACTTC. It codes for CASSPSGSGRSETQYF.

This clone was found once. V usage is TRBV7-9 and J usage is TRBJ1-1; unclear D gene. Germline V gives CDR1 SEHNR, CDR2 FQNEAQ (reference sequence). This CDR3 contains 13 residues. V was pared by 2 bases and J by 0 bases, with 4 bases between. The DNA for the CDR3 is TGTGCCAGCAGCTTAAGTTTGAACACTGAAGCTTTCTTT. Translation gives CASSLSLNTEAFF.

V usage is TRBV9 and J usage is TRBJ2-3; 7 bases match TRBD2. The CDR3 extends over 15 amino acids. V trimming: 3 bases; J trimming: 3 bases; junction bases outside the gene matches: 7. Germline CDR1 is SGDLS and CDR2 is YYNGEE. CDR3 DNA: TGTGCCAGCAGCGGGCGCGGGGGAGGAACAGATACGCAGTATTTT. This sequence encodes CASSGRGGGTDTQYF.

The chain employs TRBV2 and TRBJ2-5; D not resolved. In germline, CDR1 is SNHLY, CDR2 FYNNEI. This CDR3 region has 14 residues. Trimming pared 4 bases from V and 0 bases from J, leaving 9 bases between. CDR3 DNA sequence: TGTGCCAGCAGTGCCAGGTTCTACCAAGAGACCCAGTACTTC. This encodes CASSARFYQETQYF.

This clone was found once. This chain connects TRBV9 to TRBJ1-1; perhaps TRBD1 as D (6 bases). Germline V lookup: CDR1 SGDLS, CDR2 YYNGEE. There are 14 residues in the CDR3. Deletions cut 4 bases from V and 11 bases from J, with 21 bases between. The CDR3 bases are TGTGCCAGCAGCCCCAGGGGAATGACCGCGGAGGCTTTCTTT. Translating gives CASSPRGMTAEAFF.

Points on this clone: This CDR3 is missing its conserved last phenylalanine or tryptophan, likely due to a read error. No DNA is shown, since the ends of the CDR3 on it are uncertain; the CDR3 is the one TCRdb lists. This chain uses TRBV7-2 with TRBJ1-1. CDR1 and CDR2 (germline): SGHTA, FQGNSA. From its first to its last residue, the CDR3 has 13 amino acids. CDR3 sequence reads: CASSLDSGGRLKL.